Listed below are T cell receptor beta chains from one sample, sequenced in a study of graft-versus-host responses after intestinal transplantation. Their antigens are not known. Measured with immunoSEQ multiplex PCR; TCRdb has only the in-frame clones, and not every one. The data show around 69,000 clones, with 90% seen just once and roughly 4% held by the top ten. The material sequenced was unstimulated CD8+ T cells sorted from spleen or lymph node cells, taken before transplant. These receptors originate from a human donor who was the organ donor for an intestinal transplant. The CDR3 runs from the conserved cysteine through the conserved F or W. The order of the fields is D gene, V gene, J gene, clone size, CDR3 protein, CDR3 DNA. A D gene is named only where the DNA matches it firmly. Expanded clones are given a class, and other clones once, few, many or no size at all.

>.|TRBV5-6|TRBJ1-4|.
CASITSGRADEKLFF
TGTGCCAGCATCACCTCGGGCAGGGCGGATGAAAAACTGTTTTTT
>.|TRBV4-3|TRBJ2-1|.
CASSQVLQGSYNEQFF
TGCGCCAGCAGCCAAGTCTTACAGGGATCCTACAATGAGCAGTTCTTC
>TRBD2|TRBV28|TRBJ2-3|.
CASSFQAGGPLKTTDTQYF
TGTGCCAGCAGTTTCCAAGCGGGGGGCCCGCTTAAAACCACAGATACGCAGTATTTT
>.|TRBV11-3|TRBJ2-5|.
CASSKFGGRDQETQYF
TGTGCCAGCAGCAAGTTCGGGGGGCGAGACCAAGAGACCCAGTACTTC
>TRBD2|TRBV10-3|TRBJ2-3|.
CAILAGGTDTQYF
TGTGCCATACTAGCGGGGGGTACAGATACGCAGTATTTT
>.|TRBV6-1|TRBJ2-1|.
CASSENSPGLTYNEQFF
TGTGCCAGCAGTGAGAATTCTCCGGGACTCACCTACAATGAGCAGTTCTTC
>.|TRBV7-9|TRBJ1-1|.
CASSPGDRPLNTEAFF
TGTGCCAGCAGCCCCGGCGACAGACCTCTGAACACTGAAGCTTTCTTT
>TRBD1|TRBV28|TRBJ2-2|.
CASSLTGGANTGELFF
TGTGCCAGCAGTTTAACAGGGGGCGCGAACACCGGGGAGCTGTTTTTT
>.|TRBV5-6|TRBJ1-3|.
CASSEGSGGNTIYF
TGTGCCAGCAGCGAGGGTTCTGGTGGAAACACCATATATTTT
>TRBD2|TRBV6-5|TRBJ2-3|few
CASSGLAGGTDTQYF
TGTGCCAGCAGTGGACTAGCGGGGGGCACAGATACGCAGTATTTT
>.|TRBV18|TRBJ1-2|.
CASSPHGVWFPLHYGYTF
TGTGCCAGCTCACCACACGGAGTGTGGTTTCCTTTACACTATGGCTACACCTTC
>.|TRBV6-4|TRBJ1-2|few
CASSDSRGYGYTF
TGTGCCAGCAGTGACTCGAGAGGCTATGGCTACACCTTC
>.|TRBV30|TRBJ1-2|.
CAWRGTDSPNGYGYTF
TGTGCCTGGAGGGGAACGGACAGTCCCAATGGCTATGGCTACACCTTC
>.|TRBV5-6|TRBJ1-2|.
CASRTGLFYGYTF
TGTGCCAGCAGAACCGGACTTTTCTATGGCTACACCTTC
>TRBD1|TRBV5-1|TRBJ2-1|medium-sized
CASSFPQGARDNEQFF
TGCGCCAGCAGCTTCCCACAGGGGGCTAGGGACAATGAGCAGTTCTTC
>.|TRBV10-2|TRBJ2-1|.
CASSDWRESSYNEQFF
TGCGCCAGCAGTGACTGGAGGGAGAGCTCCTACAATGAGCAGTTCTTC
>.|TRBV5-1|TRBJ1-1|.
CASSLMGEGNTEAFF
TGCGCCAGCAGCTTAATGGGGGAGGGGAACACTGAAGCTTTCTTT
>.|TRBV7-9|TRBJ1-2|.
CASSGRGPNYGYTF
TGTGCCAGCAGCGGCAGGGGACCGAACTATGGCTACACCTTC
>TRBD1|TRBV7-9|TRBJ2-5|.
CASSPPTGAKETQYF
TGTGCCAGCAGCCCGCCGACAGGGGCTAAAGAGACCCAGTACTTC
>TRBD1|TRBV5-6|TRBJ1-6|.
CASSFGQGNSPLHF
TGTGCCAGCAGCTTCGGACAGGGGAATTCACCCCTCCACTTT